This passage covers 8 T cell receptor beta chains from one sample sequenced in a study of T cells in Graves' hyperthyroidism and ophthalmopathy. Amplified regions were TCR beta CDR3 sequences from RNA transcripts. Initially, a first-round RT-PCR of the TCR CDR3 employed the HTBI primer set. Each CDR3 protein gets one entry after TCRdb re-called the multiplex PCR reads with MiXCR. The sample has under 300,000 distinct CDR3 sequences; 20% to 30% are singletons. The sequenced material came from blood. The source is a middle-aged man with Graves' hyperthyroidism that later progressed to Graves' ophthalmopathy.

This clonotype has at least ten counts. The V gene is TRBV7-9, the J gene TRBJ1-2; no clear D gene. The germline CDR1 and CDR2 sequences are SEHNR and FQNEAQ (reference sequence). The CDR3 spans 14 residues. The V end lost 2 bases, the J end lost 1 base, and 8 bases lay between the germline ends. The CDR3 nucleotides are TGTGCCAGCAGCTTAACAGCCAGTAACTATGGCTACACCTTC. Its translation: CASSLTASNYGYTF.

The table lists this clonotype with many counts. V gene TRBV28 combines with J gene TRBJ2-7, with D possibly being TRBD1 (5 bases). The germline V gene encodes CDR1 MDHEN and CDR2 SYDVKM. The CDR3 spans 14 residues. The germline V and J ends were trimmed by 6 bases and 1 base, with 13 bases remaining between them. CDR3 bases: TGTGCCAGCAGGTCGCAGGGTGGGTCCTACGAGCAGTACTTC. It is translated as CASRSQGGSYEQYF.

This clonotype was counted at least ten times. The chain couples TRBV6-4 to TRBJ1-5, with 9 bases that match TRBD1. Germline trimming cut 2 bases from V and 6 bases from J; bases unmatched to any gene: 5. The CDR3 contains 15 residues. Per the germline V gene, CDR1 is MRHNA and CDR2 is SNTAGT. CDR3 sequence: CASSDADRGCQPQHF. Written as DNA, the CDR3 is TGTGCCAGCAGTGACGCGGACAGGGGATGTCAGCCCCAGCATTTT.

This clonotype was picked up many times. This chain links TRBV7-3 with TRBJ2-4; 9 nucleotides align to TRBD1. This CDR3 is built from 15 residues. Germline values: CDR1 SGHTA, CDR2 FQGTGA. With 2 bases clipped from V and 6 bases from J, the junction kept 5 bases outside the gene matches. In DNA form, the CDR3 reads TGTGCCAGCAGCTTAGGGGTGGGACAGGGAAACATTCAGTACTTC. It encodes CASSLGVGQGNIQYF.

This clonotype appeared many times. The chain employs TRBV28 and TRBJ2-7; 7 bases are shared with TRBD1. Germline CDR1 MDHEN, CDR2 SYDVKM. V dropped 1 base and J dropped 6; count of bases not matched to a gene: 3. The CDR3 contains 13 residues. In DNA form, the CDR3 reads TGTGCCAGCAGTTTATTTAGGACAGGCGAGCAGTACTTC. Its translation: CASSLFRTGEQYF.

This clonotype showed up many times. J is TRBJ2-7 and V is TRBV30; D not resolved. Germline assignment: CDR1 GTSNPN and CDR2 SVGIG (reference sequence). V lost 3 bases and J 6 bases, leaving 21 bases between the germline ends. This CDR3 contains 15 residues. The CDR3 loop reads CAWRDSDPWDREQYF. The CDR3 nucleotides read TGTGCCTGGAGAGACTCTGACCCTTGGGATCGCGAGCAGTACTTC.

The V gene is TRBV6-1, the J gene TRBJ2-4; TRBD2 matches 12 bases. The junction had 12 bases not matched to a gene; V was cut back by 5 bases and J by 10 bases. There are 16 residues in the CDR3. CDR1 and CDR2 from the germline V gene are MNHNS and SASEGT. CDR3 bases: TGTGCCAGCAGTCCCCGAGCACTAGCGGGAGGTGTTATTCAGTACTTC. Its protein product is CASSPRALAGGVIQYF.

There are many counts of this clonotype. J is TRBJ2-7 and V is TRBV2, with D possibly being TRBD2 (6 bases). V shed 10 bases and J shed 0 bases, with 13 bases lying between them. The CDR3 has 13 residues. Germline CDR1 and CDR2: SNHLY and FYNNEI. The CDR3 region has the DNA TGTGCCACTCAACGGGAGTACTCCTACGAGCAGTACTTC. Its protein product is CATQREYSYEQYF.